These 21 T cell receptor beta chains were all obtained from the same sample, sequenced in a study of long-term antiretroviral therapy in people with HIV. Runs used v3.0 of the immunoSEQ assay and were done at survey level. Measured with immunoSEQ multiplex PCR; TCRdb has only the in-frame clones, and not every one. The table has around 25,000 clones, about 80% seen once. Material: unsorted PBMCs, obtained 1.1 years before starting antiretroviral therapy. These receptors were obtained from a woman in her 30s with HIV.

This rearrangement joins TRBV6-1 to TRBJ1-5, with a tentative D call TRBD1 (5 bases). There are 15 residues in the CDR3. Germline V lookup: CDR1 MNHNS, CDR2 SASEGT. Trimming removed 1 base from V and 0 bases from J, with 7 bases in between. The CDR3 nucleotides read TGTGCCAGCAGTGAAGAAGGGGTTAGCAATCAGCCCCAGCATTTT. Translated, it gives CASSEEGVSNQPQHF.

For the CDR3, the DNA is TGTGCAAGTCGTCGAAGACAGGGGGCGAATAGCAATCAGCCCCAGCATTTT. Translation gives CASRRRQGANSNQPQHF. V usage is TRBV12-2 and J usage is TRBJ1-5; the table names TRBD1, a call not compared with the DNA. TRBV12-2 is labeled a pseudogene. The CDR3 covers 17 residues.

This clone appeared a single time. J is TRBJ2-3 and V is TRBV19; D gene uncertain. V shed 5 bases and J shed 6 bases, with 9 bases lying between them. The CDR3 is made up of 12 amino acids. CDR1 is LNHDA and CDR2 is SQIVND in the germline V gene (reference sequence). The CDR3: CASSASGDTQYF. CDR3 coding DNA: TGTGCCAGTAGTGCCTCTGGGGATACGCAGTATTTT.

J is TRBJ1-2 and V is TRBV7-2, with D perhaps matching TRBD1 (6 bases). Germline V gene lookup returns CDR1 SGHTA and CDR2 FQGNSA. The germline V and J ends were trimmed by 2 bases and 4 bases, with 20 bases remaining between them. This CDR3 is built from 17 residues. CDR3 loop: CASSLSSAMDRLYGYTF. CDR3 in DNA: TGTGCCAGCAGCTTATCGTCAGCGATGGACAGACTCTATGGCTACACCTTC.

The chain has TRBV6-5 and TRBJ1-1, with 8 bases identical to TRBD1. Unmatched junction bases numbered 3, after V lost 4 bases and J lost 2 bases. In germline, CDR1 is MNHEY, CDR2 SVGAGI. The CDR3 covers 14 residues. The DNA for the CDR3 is TGTGCCAGCAGTTCCGACAGGGGCAACACTGAAGCTTTCTTT. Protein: CASSSDRGNTEAFF.

CDR3: CASSAGQGNQPQHF. DNA for the CDR3: TGTGCCAGCTCAGCTGGACAGGGTAATCAGCCCCAGCATTTT. The chain combines TRBV18 with TRBJ1-5, with 8 bases aligning to TRBD1. Germline assignment: CDR1 KGHSH and CDR2 LQKENI. J lost 4 bases, V lost 5 bases, and 4 bases had no gene match. The CDR3 contains 14 residues.

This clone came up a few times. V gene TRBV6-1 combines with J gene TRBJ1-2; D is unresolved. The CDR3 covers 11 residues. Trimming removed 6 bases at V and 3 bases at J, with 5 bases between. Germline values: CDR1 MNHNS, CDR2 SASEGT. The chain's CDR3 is CASRPDYGYTF. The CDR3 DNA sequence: TGTGCCAGCAGGCCCGACTATGGCTACACCTTC.

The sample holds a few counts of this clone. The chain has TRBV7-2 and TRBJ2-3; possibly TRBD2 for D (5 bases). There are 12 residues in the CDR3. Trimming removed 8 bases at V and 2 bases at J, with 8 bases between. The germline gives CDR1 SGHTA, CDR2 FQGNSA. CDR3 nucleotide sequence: TGTGCCAGCGCTAGCTTCACAGATACGCAGTATTTT. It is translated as CASASFTDTQYF.

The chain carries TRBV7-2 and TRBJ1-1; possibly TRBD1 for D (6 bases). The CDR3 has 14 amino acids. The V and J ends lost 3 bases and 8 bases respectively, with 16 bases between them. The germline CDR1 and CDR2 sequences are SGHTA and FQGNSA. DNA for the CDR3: TGTGCCAGCAGCTTCGTGGACAGATCGGCCGAAGCTTTCTTT. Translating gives CASSFVDRSAEAFF.

The CDR3 loop reads CASTPRGANTEAFF. The CDR3 DNA sequence: TGTGCCAGCACCCCTAGAGGGGCTAACACTGAAGCTTTCTTT. This chain uses TRBV7-9 with TRBJ1-1; TRBD1 might be the D (5 bases). CDR1 and CDR2 from the germline V gene are SEHNR and FQNEAQ (reference sequence). V lost 7 bases and J lost 2, with 14 bases in between. The CDR3 spans 14 residues.

The DNA for the CDR3 is TGTGCCAGCAGCTTAGCAGGGGGTCTTTCACCCCTCCACTTT. Protein: CASSLAGGLSPLHF. J is TRBJ1-6 and V is TRBV11-2, with 7 bases lining up with TRBD1. This CDR3 comprises 14 residues. In germline, CDR1 is SGHAT, CDR2 FQNNGV. J was trimmed by 9 bases and V by 1 base; bases with no gene match: 3.

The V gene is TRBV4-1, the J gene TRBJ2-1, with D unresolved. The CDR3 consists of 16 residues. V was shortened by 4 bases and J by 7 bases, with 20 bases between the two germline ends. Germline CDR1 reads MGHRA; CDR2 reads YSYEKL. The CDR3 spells CASSLSLGKVWNEQFF. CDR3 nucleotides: TGCGCCAGCAGCCTTTCCCTGGGGAAGGTGTGGAATGAGCAGTTCTTC.

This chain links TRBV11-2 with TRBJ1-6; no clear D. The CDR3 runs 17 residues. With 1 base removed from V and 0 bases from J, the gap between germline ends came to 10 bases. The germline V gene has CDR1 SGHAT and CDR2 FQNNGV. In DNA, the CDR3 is TGTGCCAGCAGCTTAGCCCCGGGGAGCTCCTATAATTCACCCCTCCACTTT. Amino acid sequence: CASSLAPGSSYNSPLHF.

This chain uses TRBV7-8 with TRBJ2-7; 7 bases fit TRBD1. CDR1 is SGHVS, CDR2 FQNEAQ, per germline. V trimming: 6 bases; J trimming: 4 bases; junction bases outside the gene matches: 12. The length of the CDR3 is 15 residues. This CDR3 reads CASSSGGPFLYEQYF. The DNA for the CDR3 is TGTGCCAGCAGTTCAGGGGGACCGTTCTTGTACGAGCAGTACTTC.

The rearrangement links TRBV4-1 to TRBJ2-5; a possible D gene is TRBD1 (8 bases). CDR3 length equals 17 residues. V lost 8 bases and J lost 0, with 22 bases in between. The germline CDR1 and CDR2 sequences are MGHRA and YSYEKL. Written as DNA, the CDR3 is TGCGCCAGCCTGGGGGGGAGAGGACAGGGTCACCAAGAGACCCAGTACTTC. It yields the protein CASLGGRGQGHQETQYF.

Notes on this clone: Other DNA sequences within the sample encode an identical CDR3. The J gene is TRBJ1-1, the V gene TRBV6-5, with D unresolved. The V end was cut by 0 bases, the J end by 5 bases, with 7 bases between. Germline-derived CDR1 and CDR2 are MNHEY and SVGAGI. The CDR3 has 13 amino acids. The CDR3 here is CASSYSSTTEAFF. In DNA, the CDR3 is TGTGCCAGCAGTTACTCGTCAACGACTGAAGCTTTCTTT.

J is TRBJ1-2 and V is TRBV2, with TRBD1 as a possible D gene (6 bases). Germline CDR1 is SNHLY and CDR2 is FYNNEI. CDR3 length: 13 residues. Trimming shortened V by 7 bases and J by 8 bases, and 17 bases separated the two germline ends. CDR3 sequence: CASTERGVKGYTF. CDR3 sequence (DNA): TGTGCCAGCACCGAAAGGGGGGTAAAGGGCTACACCTTC. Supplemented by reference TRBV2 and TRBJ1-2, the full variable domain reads EPEVTQTPSHQVTQMGQEVILRCVPISNHLYFYWYRQILGQKVEFLVSFYNNEISEKSEIFDDQFSVERPDGSNFTLKIRSTKLEDSAMYFCASTERGVKGYTFGSGTRLTVV.

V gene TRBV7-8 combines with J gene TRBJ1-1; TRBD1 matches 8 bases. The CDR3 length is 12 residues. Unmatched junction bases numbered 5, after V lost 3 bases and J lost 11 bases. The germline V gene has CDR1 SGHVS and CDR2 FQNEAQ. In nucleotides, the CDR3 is TGTGCCAGCAGCTTCCAGACAGGGGTCGCTTTCTTT. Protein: CASSFQTGVAFF. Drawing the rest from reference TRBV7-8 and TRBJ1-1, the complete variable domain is GAGVSQSPRYKVAKRGQDVALRCDPISGHVSLFWYQQALGQGPEFLTYFQNEAQLDKSGLPSDRFFAERPEGSVSTLKIQRTQQEDSAVYLCASSFQTGVAFFGQGTRLTVV.

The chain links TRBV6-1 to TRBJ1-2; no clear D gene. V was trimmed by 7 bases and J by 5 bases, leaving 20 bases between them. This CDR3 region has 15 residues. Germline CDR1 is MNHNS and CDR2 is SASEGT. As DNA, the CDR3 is TGTGCCAGCAAGCTCCTGGCGGTAGGACTATATGGCTACACCTTC. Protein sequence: CASKLLAVGLYGYTF.

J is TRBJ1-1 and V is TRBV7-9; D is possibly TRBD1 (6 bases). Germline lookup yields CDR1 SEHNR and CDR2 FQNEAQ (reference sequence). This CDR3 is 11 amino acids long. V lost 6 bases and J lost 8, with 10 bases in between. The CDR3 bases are TGTGCCAGCAGTACGGGACACGAAGCTTTCTTT. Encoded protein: CASSTGHEAFF.

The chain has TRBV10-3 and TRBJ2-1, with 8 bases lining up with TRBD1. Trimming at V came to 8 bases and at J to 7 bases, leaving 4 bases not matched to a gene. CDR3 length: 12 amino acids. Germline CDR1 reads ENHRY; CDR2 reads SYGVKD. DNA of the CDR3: TGTGCCATCGACAGGGGTGTAAATGAGCAGTTCTTC. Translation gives CAIDRGVNEQFF.